The 9 T cell receptor beta chains listed next were all sequenced from one sample in a study of blood T cell repertoires in COVID-19. Generated by immunoSEQ multiplex PCR, the TCRdb table keeps only in-frame clones and is missing some. This table has 250,000 to 350,000 clones, about nine tenths appearing once. Sequencing input: peripheral blood. These receptors all stem from a man aged 18 to 30 with active or convalescent COVID-19.

This chain links TRBV6-1 with TRBJ1-3; 7 bases are a match to TRBD1. The CDR3 covers 19 residues. V dropped 4 bases and J dropped 0; count of bases not matched to a gene: 15. CDR1 and CDR2 from the germline V gene are MNHNS and SASEGT. The CDR3 spells CASSAGTAQWPLSGNTIYF. For the CDR3, the DNA is TGTGCCAGCAGTGCAGGGACAGCTCAATGGCCTCTCTCTGGAAACACCATATATTTT.

In this sample, this clone turned up once. The chain has TRBV15 and TRBJ2-4; D remains unclear. The CDR3 is 15 amino acids. V dropped 0 bases and J dropped 0 bases, with 6 bases sitting between them. Germline lookup yields CDR1 LNHNV and CDR2 YYDKDF (reference sequence). The CDR3 protein is CATSREGVAKNIQYF. CDR3 DNA: TGTGCCACCAGCAGAGAAGGAGTAGCCAAAAACATTCAGTACTTC.

In its sample, this clone was seen once. The DNA for the CDR3 is TGTGCCAGCAGCCGCCGCGAGAGCGGGAGGGCCCACAATGAGCAGTTCTTC. Translating it yields CASSRRESGRAHNEQFF. The V call is TRBV5-4, the J call TRBJ2-1; the match to TRBD2 covers 10 bases. Unmatched junction bases numbered 12, after V lost 4 bases and J lost 5 bases. Germline lookup yields CDR1 SGHNT and CDR2 YYREEE (reference sequence). This CDR3 contains 17 residues.

V gene TRBV6-6 combines with J gene TRBJ1-4; 8 bases align to TRBD1. The J segment lost 2 bases and the V segment lost 6 bases, leaving 5 bases of the junction unmatched. Germline CDR1 MNHNY, CDR2 SVGAGI (reference sequence). The CDR3 extends over 15 amino acids. The CDR3: CASSHRDRTNEKLFF. The DNA of the CDR3 is TGTGCCAGCAGCCACCGGGACAGGACTAATGAAAAACTGTTTTTT.

This chain connects TRBV18 to TRBJ2-1, with D maybe TRBD1 (6 bases). With 3 bases removed from V and 6 bases from J, the gap between germline ends came to 18 bases. Germline CDR1 and CDR2: KGHSH and LQKENI. This CDR3 comprises 16 residues. The CDR3 bases are TGTGCCAGCTCACCCATTCAGGGGAAACGAGCCAATGAGCAGTTCTTC. This sequence encodes CASSPIQGKRANEQFF.

This rearrangement joins TRBV11-2 to TRBJ1-5, with 8 bases matching TRBD1. This CDR3 is 15 amino acids long. J was trimmed by 2 bases and V by 3 bases; bases with no gene match: 3. In germline, CDR1 is SGHAT, CDR2 FQNNGV. The CDR3 loop is CASSLDRVGNQPQHF. In DNA, the CDR3 is TGTGCCAGCAGCTTGGACAGGGTAGGCAATCAGCCCCAGCATTTT.

This chain uses TRBV27 with TRBJ2-1; the D gene is possibly TRBD1 (6 bases). The CDR3 is made up of 13 amino acids. The V gene's germline CDR1 is MNHEY and CDR2 SMNVEV (reference sequence). The V and J ends lost 5 bases and 2 bases respectively, with 7 bases between them. The CDR3 DNA reads TGTGCCAGCAGTGACAGGCCCTACAATGAGCAGTTCTTC. This sequence encodes CASSDRPYNEQFF.

The gene calls are TRBV10-3 and TRBJ2-1; D remains ambiguous. The V gene's germline CDR1 is ENHRY and CDR2 SYGVKD. Trimming removed 1 base from V and 5 bases from J, with 12 bases in between. This CDR3 has 15 residues. The CDR3 region is CAISEFATRNNEQFF. For the CDR3, the DNA is TGTGCCATCAGTGAGTTCGCTACTCGCAACAATGAGCAGTTCTTC.

The chain recombines TRBV5-8 with TRBJ1-2; a weak D match, TRBD1 (6 bases). V dropped 4 bases and J dropped 5 bases, with 21 bases sitting between them. The V gene's germline CDR1 is SGHTS and CDR2 YDEGEE. CDR3 length: 16 residues. CDR3 region: CASSRGAGNELYGYTF. The CDR3 coding sequence is TGTGCCAGCAGCCGGGGGGCGGGAAACGAGCTATATGGCTACACCTTC. Full variable domain (rest looked up from reference TRBV5-8 and TRBJ1-2): EAGVTQSPTHLIKTRGQQATLRCSPISGHTSVYWYQQALGLGLQFLLWYDEGEERNRGNFPPRFSGRQFPNYSSELNVNALELEDSALYLCASSRGAGNELYGYTFGSGTRLTVV.